The sequence of this T cell receptor (beta chain) was determined in a study of beta chain features in type 1 diabetes. Whole-study context: Similarity in age, gender and cell yields was seen between patients and healthy donors.

Regarding this clone: Its cognate antigen is unknown.

Sorted populations all exceeded 95% purity. Isolated RNA was reverse transcribed in full, so expressed TCRB transcripts were sequenced. The data were produced by immunoSEQ multiplex PCR, yet TCRdb's version contains in-frame clones alone and is incomplete. The table includes 300,000 to 350,000 clones, approximately 13% detected once. Trimming stripped 0 bases from V and 6 bases from J, with 8 bases between. Germline loops: CDR1 SQVTM, CDR2 ANQGSEA. This CDR3 spans 12 amino acids. Study results and limitations: Patients with type 1 diabetes showed fewer VDJ junction insertions and more deletions. In all four CD4+ subsets, TCRB CDR3 length was significantly, moderately reduced in type 1 diabetes. PCR might favor shorter templates, but any such skew would affect patients and controls equally.

The TCR sequence derives from a young woman with type 1 diabetes. The chain combines TRBV29-1 with TRBJ1-2; D not certain. The sample taken for sequencing was naive CD4+ T cells from blood. CDR3 amino acids: CSVEDLSDGYTF. For the CDR3, the DNA is TGCAGCGTTGAAGACCTTTCAGATGGCTACACCTTC.